This T cell receptor beta chain stems from a study of OX40 agonist ivuxolimab in advanced cancers. For the study at large: The diagnoses of dose-escalation patients were hepatocellular carcinoma, melanoma, renal cell or head and neck cancer.

Study-wide results and limits: CD8+ T cells were the subset that, on average, had more expanded clones than CD4+. Both blood CD4+ and CD8+ T cells showed clonal growth by week 6 at 0.1 to 3.0 mg/kg. The specificity for antigen of the expanded peripheral T cells was not determined.

Here immunoSEQ multiplex PCR was the method, and the copy in TCRdb shows in-frame clones only, minus some. The sample lists tens of thousands of clones; 79% were seen once. Regarding this clone: Its specificity is not known.

Germline CDR1 and CDR2: SGHRS and YFSETQ. This CDR3 has 16 amino acids. J gave up 1 base and V 4 bases, and 7 bases lay outside the gene matches. The clonotype was recovered from an adult with an advanced solid tumor such as melanoma, head and neck, liver or kidney cancer. Sequenced here: CD4+ or CD8+ T cells sorted from blood, sampled in a trial of the OX40 agonist ivuxolimab. V is TRBV5-1 and J is TRBJ1-1, with 10 bases that match TRBD1. The CDR3 reads CASSLGTGAGNTEAFF. DNA of the CDR3: TGCGCCAGCAGCCTAGGGACAGGGGCAGGGAACACTGAAGCTTTCTTT.